One sample yielded the 14 T cell receptor beta chains listed below, sequenced in a study of cytomegalovirus exposure and HLA in healthy donors. With 60 Vbeta and 13 Jbeta primers, the PCR was carried out. Only in-frame clones appear in the TCRdb table, and some are missing; sequencing was by immunoSEQ multiplex PCR. The repertoire holds about 170,000 clones, with about 81% as singletons. Sequencing used PBMCs. The receptor source for this set is a woman between 45 and 60 years old in good health and CMV-seropositive.

This clone was seen more than once but under ten times. The chain recombines TRBV5-1 with TRBJ2-1; 9 nucleotides line up with TRBD2. CDR1 SGHRS and CDR2 YFSETQ come from the germline V gene. Germline trimming cut 0 bases from V and 4 bases from J; bases unmatched to any gene: 5. The CDR3 extends over 16 amino acids. Written as DNA, the CDR3 is TGCGCCAGCAGCTTGGGTAGTAGCGGGGGATACAATGAGCAGTTCTTC. Translating gives CASSLGSSGGYNEQFF.

This sequence joins TRBV7-9 and TRBJ2-7; 8 bases are a match to TRBD2. The germline V gene encodes CDR1 SEHNR and CDR2 FQNEAQ (reference sequence). V lost 7 bases and J lost 0; bases outside the gene matches: 11. The CDR3 covers 16 residues. This CDR3 is CASTLRRAGDSYEQYF. The CDR3 region has the DNA TGTGCCAGCACCCTACGGAGAGCGGGGGACTCCTACGAGCAGTACTTC.

The chain has TRBV4-1 and TRBJ1-6; no reliable D call. The CDR3 consists of 15 residues. Trimming removed 0 bases from V and 14 bases from J, with 17 bases in between. Germline CDR1 is MGHRA and CDR2 is YSYEKL. In DNA, the CDR3 is TGCGCCAGCAGCCAAGATCGTAGTTCCCGACTAGCCCTCCACTTT. This translates into CASSQDRSSRLALHF.

The V and J genes are TRBV7-9 and TRBJ1-1; D is unclear. This CDR3 is 12 amino acids long. Germline V gene data show CDR1 as SEHNR and CDR2 as FQNEAQ (reference sequence). With 3 bases removed from V and 4 bases from J, the gap between germline ends came to 6 bases. The CDR3 DNA sequence: TGTGCCAGCAGCTTCGTCCCCACTGAAGCTTTCTTT. It yields the protein CASSFVPTEAFF.

The chain couples TRBV19 to TRBJ1-1, with D unresolved. The CDR3 totals 13 residues. The germline V gene has CDR1 LNHDA and CDR2 SQIVND (reference sequence). V was shortened by 6 bases and J by 1 base, with 9 bases between the two germline ends. CDR3 in DNA: TGTGCCAGTAGCCCGTCGGGGAACACTGAAGCTTTCTTT. It encodes CASSPSGNTEAFF.

CDR3 loop: CASSYILTGAADTEAFF. In DNA form, the CDR3 reads TGTGCCAGCAGCTATATACTTACAGGGGCGGCGGACACTGAAGCTTTCTTT. The chain uses TRBV21-1 and TRBJ1-1; the table calls TRBD1, which could not be checked here. TRBV21-1 represents a pseudogene. The CDR3 covers 17 residues.

In its sample, this clone was seen once. The rearrangement uses TRBV5-4 and TRBJ1-1; D is ambiguous. CDR1 and CDR2 from the germline V gene are SGHNT and YYREEE (reference sequence). V lost 1 base and J 1 base, leaving 8 bases between the germline ends. This CDR3 has 14 residues. CDR3 in amino acids: CASSLSTANTEAFF. The CDR3 bases are TGTGCCAGCAGCTTGTCTACAGCGAACACTGAAGCTTTCTTT.

This clone was counted between two and nine times. The rearrangement uses TRBV5-6 and TRBJ1-2; 8 nucleotides align to TRBD1. Germline V gives CDR1 SGHDT, CDR2 YYEEEE. V lost 4 bases, J lost 5 bases, and 7 bases stayed unmatched. The CDR3 loop spans 14 amino acids. DNA for the CDR3: TGTGCCAGCAGCCAACCGACAGGGGTGTATGGCTACACCTTC. This sequence encodes CASSQPTGVYGYTF.

The chain is built from TRBV6-1 and TRBJ1-5; D is uncertain. Germline V gene sequence: CDR1 MNHNS, CDR2 SASEGT. The CDR3 covers 15 residues. Trimming stripped 6 bases from V and 5 bases from J, with 17 bases between. The CDR3 DNA reads TGTGCCAGCAGCCGAAGTCCGAGACTGGATCAGCCCCAGCATTTT. Its translation: CASSRSPRLDQPQHF.

The gene calls are TRBV4-2 and TRBJ1-6, with 8 positions matching TRBD1. The CDR3 is 15 residues long. Trimming at V came to 3 bases and at J to 7 bases, leaving 5 bases not matched to a gene. The germline V gene has CDR1 LGHNA and CDR2 YNFKEQ. CDR3 sequence: CASSQKDRENSPLHF. In DNA form, the CDR3 reads TGTGCCAGCAGCCAGAAGGACAGGGAAAATTCACCCCTCCACTTT.

The rearrangement joins TRBV2 to TRBJ1-2; D is unresolved. V was pared by 1 base and J by 2 bases, with 11 bases between. This CDR3 comprises 15 residues. Germline V CDR1 and CDR2: SNHLY, FYNNEI. The chain's CDR3 is CASSEDTQKNYGYTF. The CDR3 DNA reads as TGTGCCAGCAGTGAAGACACACAAAAGAACTATGGCTACACCTTC. Supplemented by reference TRBV2 and TRBJ1-2, the full variable domain reads EPEVTQTPSHQVTQMGQEVILRCVPISNHLYFYWYRQILGQKVEFLVSFYNNEISEKSEIFDDQFSVERPDGSNFTLKIRSTKLEDSAMYFCASSEDTQKNYGYTFGSGTRLTVV.

This chain links TRBV30 with TRBJ2-1; D is possibly TRBD2 (6 bases). V was shortened by 3 bases and J by 0 bases, with 6 bases between the two germline ends. The germline CDR1 and CDR2 sequences are GTSNPN and SVGIG (reference sequence). This CDR3 is 13 amino acids long. The CDR3: CAWSGSSYNEQFF. The DNA of the CDR3 is TGTGCCTGGAGCGGGAGCTCCTACAATGAGCAGTTCTTC. Filled out from reference TRBV30 and TRBJ2-1, the complete variable domain reads SQTIHQWPATLVQPVGSPLSLECTVEGTSNPNLYWYRQAAGRGLQLLFYSVGIGQISSEVPQNLSASRPQDRQFILSSKKLLLSDSGFYLCAWSGSSYNEQFFGPGTRLTVL.

This clone has a single count. The chain combines TRBV5-1 with TRBJ2-5; 7 bases are a match to TRBD1. The ends lost 4 bases at V and 5 bases at J; junction bases unmatched: 8. The CDR3 is 14 amino acids. Germline values: CDR1 SGHRS, CDR2 YFSETQ. In DNA, the CDR3 is TGCGCCAGCAGCGAAGGGGGCATAATGGAGACCCAGTACTTC. Translation gives CASSEGGIMETQYF.

The table lists this clone with a few counts. The V gene is TRBV28, the J gene TRBJ2-7; D remains ambiguous. CDR1 is MDHEN and CDR2 is SYDVKM in the germline V gene. V was pared by 1 base and J by 4 bases, with 8 bases between. This CDR3 comprises 13 residues. The CDR3 nucleotides are TGTGCCAGCAGTTTATCAGCCGGGTACGAGCAGTACTTC. This translates into CASSLSAGYEQYF.